A single sample is the source of the 18 T cell receptor beta chains below, sequenced in a study of blood T cell repertoires in COVID-19. The repertoire was sequenced with immunoSEQ multiplex PCR; TCRdb's copy has only in-frame clones and lacks some. The data hold 45,000 to 65,000 clones, with over 75% observed a single time. The sequenced sample was peripheral blood. These receptors all stem from a man aged 80 or over in a cohort sampled during active COVID-19.

This clone showed up just a few times. The V and J genes are TRBV5-6 and TRBJ2-3, with no clear D. The CDR3 is 15 residues long. The V gene lost 6 bases and the J gene lost 0 bases, with 14 bases spanning the gap. Germline V gives CDR1 SGHDT, CDR2 YYEEEE. CDR3 in amino acids: CASKRGSLSTDTQYF. The CDR3, as DNA: TGTGCCAGCAAAAGAGGAAGTTTGAGCACAGATACGCAGTATTTT.

The V gene is TRBV7-6, the J gene TRBJ2-7, with TRBD1 matching over 11 bases. The germline V gene has CDR1 SGHVS and CDR2 FNYEAQ. Losses at the gene ends were 4 bases for V and 7 bases for J; bases not matched to a gene: 3. The CDR3 sequence is 13 residues long. CDR3 sequence: CASSWTGGQEQYF. CDR3 nucleotides: TGTGCCAGCAGCTGGACAGGGGGCCAGGAGCAGTACTTC.

V gene TRBV3-1 (or the pseudogene TRBV3-2) combines with J gene TRBJ1-1; D gene unclear. Germline V gene lookup returns CDR1 LGHDT and CDR2 YNNKEL (reference sequence). This CDR3 region has 15 residues. Trimming cost V 4 bases and J 2 bases, with 14 bases left between them. CDR3 in amino acids: CASSPVYGSNTEAFF. The DNA for the CDR3 is TGTGCCAGCAGCCCCGTCTATGGGAGTAACACTGAAGCTTTCTTT.

This clone was counted once. This rearrangement joins TRBV9 to TRBJ2-4, with 9 bases matching TRBD1. The CDR3 consists of 16 residues. CDR1 is SGDLS and CDR2 is YYNGEE in the germline V gene. V lost 3 bases, J lost 5 bases, and 9 bases stayed unmatched. CDR3 sequence reads: CASSAAGTGFQNIQYF. The CDR3 DNA follows: TGTGCCAGCAGCGCAGCCGGGACAGGGTTCCAAAACATTCAGTACTTC.

This chain joins TRBV5-8 and TRBJ1-6, with D possibly being TRBD1 (6 bases). Trimming took 1 base from V and 10 from J, leaving 18 bases between them. CDR1 and CDR2 from the germline V gene are SGHTS and YDEGEE. The CDR3 spans 16 residues. In DNA, the CDR3 is TGTGCCAGCAGCTTGAAGGGGACACTGCTTCGGTCACCCCTCCACTTT. The encoded protein is CASSLKGTLLRSPLHF.

The V call is TRBV10-3, the J call TRBJ1-1; 11 nucleotides agree with TRBD1. Germline CDR1 ENHRY, CDR2 SYGVKD. V lost 3 bases to trimming and J lost 1 base; unmatched junction nucleotides: 4. This CDR3 has 16 residues. The CDR3, as DNA: TGTGCCATCAGTGACCCCGGGACAGGGGGGAACACTGAAGCTTTCTTT. Translated: CAISDPGTGGNTEAFF.

The chain uses TRBV19 and TRBJ2-7; 9 positions match TRBD1. Per the germline V gene, CDR1 is LNHDA and CDR2 is SQIVND (reference sequence). The CDR3 contains 14 residues. V trimming: 5 bases; J trimming: 6 bases; junction bases outside the gene matches: 8. In nucleotides, the CDR3 is TGTGCCAGTAGTCCGTGGACAGGGGAAGGCGAGCAGTACTTC. Its protein product is CASSPWTGEGEQYF.

This chain joins TRBV30 and TRBJ2-5; TRBD2 agrees at 10 bases. Germline-derived CDR1 and CDR2 are GTSNPN and SVGIG (reference sequence). V trimming: 2 bases; J trimming: 5 bases; junction bases outside the gene matches: 5. The CDR3 has 14 amino acids. CDR3 in DNA: TGTGCCTGGAGTTCCGGACTAGCGGCCGAGACCCAGTACTTC. Amino acid sequence: CAWSSGLAAETQYF.

This chain joins TRBV7-6 and TRBJ1-4, with 8 positions matching TRBD1. Trimming cost V 4 bases and J 0 bases; bases outside gene matches: 10. CDR1 is SGHVS, CDR2 FNYEAQ, per germline. There are 18 residues in the CDR3. This chain's CDR3 is CASSSAGGFYATNEKLFF. Here the CDR3 DNA reads TGTGCCAGCAGCTCAGCAGGGGGCTTCTATGCAACTAATGAAAAACTGTTTTTT.

The chain employs TRBV6-5 and TRBJ1-2; maybe TRBD1 (6 bases). Between the trimmed V and J ends, which lost 11 bases and 1 base, there was a span of 11 bases. This CDR3 comprises 12 residues. Germline-derived CDR1 and CDR2 are MNHEY and SVGAGI. The CDR3 spells CAAGANNYGYTF. Here the CDR3 DNA reads TGTGCCGCAGGGGCGAATAACTATGGCTACACCTTC.

The rearrangement joins TRBV19 to TRBJ1-5; perhaps TRBD1 as D (5 bases). CDR1 is LNHDA and CDR2 is SQIVND in the germline V gene (reference sequence). CDR3 length equals 12 residues. The germline V and J ends were trimmed by 6 bases and 5 bases, with 8 bases remaining between them. The CDR3 DNA is TGTGCCAGTAGAGTAGGGGATCAGCCCCAGCATTTT. Translated, it gives CASRVGDQPQHF.

The rearrangement uses TRBV2 and TRBJ2-1; 13 positions match TRBD2. With V trimmed by 4 bases and J by 10 bases, 7 bases remained unmatched. The CDR3 has 15 residues. CDR1 is SNHLY, CDR2 FYNNEI, per germline. As DNA, the CDR3 is TGTGCCAGCAGTGGACTAGCGGGAGGCTTCCGAGAGCAGTTCTTC. Translation gives CASSGLAGGFREQFF.

The chain employs TRBV3-1 (or the pseudogene TRBV3-2) and TRBJ1-6, with TRBD1 matching 10 bases. J lost 7 bases, V lost 2 bases, and 5 bases had no gene match. In germline, CDR1 is LGHDT, CDR2 YNNKEL (reference sequence). The CDR3 spans 16 residues. CDR3 in DNA: TGTGCCAGCAGCCAACGACCGGGACAGGGGAATTCACCCCTCCACTTT. It codes for CASSQRPGQGNSPLHF.

The gene calls are TRBV4-2 and TRBJ2-2; D perhaps matches TRBD1 (8 bases). The germline V gene has CDR1 LGHNA and CDR2 YNFKEQ. Trimming removed 5 bases from V and 6 bases from J, with 16 bases in between. The CDR3 runs 15 residues. The CDR3 region is CASSFGQGGPGELFF. The DNA of the CDR3 is TGTGCCAGCAGCTTTGGACAGGGAGGGCCCGGGGAGCTGTTTTTT.

The rearrangement joins TRBV5-1 to TRBJ1-2; D is unresolved. Germline V gene data show CDR1 as SGHRS and CDR2 as YFSETQ. Trimming removed 0 bases at V and 4 bases at J, with 7 bases between. The CDR3 contains 13 residues. DNA for the CDR3: TGCGCCAGCAGCTTGGACACCTTCTATGGCTACACCTTC. Translating it yields CASSLDTFYGYTF.

In its sample, this clone was seen a few times. The chain links TRBV3-1 (or the pseudogene TRBV3-2) to TRBJ2-2, with 11 positions matching TRBD1. The germline gives CDR1 LGHDT, CDR2 YNNKEL (reference sequence). V trimming: 0 bases; J trimming: 7 bases; junction bases outside the gene matches: 4. This CDR3 contains 16 residues. DNA for the CDR3: TGTGCCAGCAGCCAAGATCGGACAGGGGGCAACGGGGAGCTGTTTTTT. This gives the protein CASSQDRTGGNGELFF.

The rearrangement uses TRBV6-5 and TRBJ2-3, with D hard to call. The length of the CDR3 is 15 residues. CDR1 MNHEY and CDR2 SVGAGI come from the germline V gene. V lost 0 bases, J lost 5 bases, and 12 bases lay in between. The CDR3, as DNA: TGTGCCAGCAGTTACTCCCCCGTCCCCGGAGATACGCAGTATTTT. Its protein product is CASSYSPVPGDTQYF.

The chain carries TRBV4-1 and TRBJ2-1, with D perhaps TRBD2 (5 bases). Per germline, CDR1 MGHRA and CDR2 YSYEKL. The V and J ends lost 0 bases and 8 bases respectively, with 11 bases between them. This CDR3 contains 14 residues. In DNA, the CDR3 is TGCGCCAGCAGCCAAGAACCGGGGATGGATGAGCAGTTCTTC. It specifies CASSQEPGMDEQFF.